The 26 T cell receptor beta chains reported below all come from one sample, sequenced in a study of CD8 T cells in Susac syndrome. Random hexamers were used to reverse transcribe 0.5 to 1 ug of RNA. TCRdb independently ran MiXCR on the immunoSEQ multiplex PCR reads; one entry per CDR3 protein. The table shows 250,000 to 300,000 distinct CDR3 sequences, with 75% to 85% occurring only once. The sequencing sample was made of CD8+ T cells from PBMCs. Receptors were obtained from a human donor with multiple sclerosis.

CDR3 DNA sequence: TGTGCCAGCAGCCCCTTCTCTATTCCGCGTGAAAAACTGTTTTTT. It is translated as CASSPFSIPREKLFF. The V gene is TRBV11-2, the J gene TRBJ1-4; no clear D. This CDR3 has 15 amino acids. Deletions cut 5 bases from V and 7 bases from J, with 17 bases between. CDR1 and CDR2 (germline): SGHAT, FQNNGV.

The V call is TRBV10-3, the J call TRBJ2-3, with TRBD2 matching over 14 bases. J lost 1 base, V lost 6 bases, and 3 bases had no gene match. Germline loops: CDR1 ENHRY, CDR2 SYGVKD. CDR3 length: 16 residues. The DNA for the CDR3 is TGTGCCATCAGGGGACTAGCGGGAGAGGGCACAGATACGCAGTATTTT. This codes for CAIRGLAGEGTDTQYF.

On this clonotype itself: The junction and the germline gene differ at one end; a read error may be behind it. V is TRBV7-7 and J is TRBJ2-3; D remains ambiguous. This CDR3 has 13 residues. Germline lookup yields CDR1 SSHAT and CDR2 FNYEAQ (reference sequence). The chain's CDR3 is CASSLGPTDTQYF. The CDR3, as DNA: TGTGCTAGCAGCTTAGGACCCACAGATACGCAGTATTTT. Looking up the rest from reference TRBV7-7 and TRBJ2-3 gives the full variable domain: GAGVSQSPRYKVTKRGQDVTLRCDPISSHATLYWYQQALGQGPEFLTYFNYEAQPDKSGLPSDRFSAERPEGSISTLTIQRTEQRDSAMYRCASSLGPTDTQYFGPGTRLTVL.

The chain employs TRBV7-9 and TRBJ1-1; perhaps TRBD1 as D (6 bases). Germline CDR1 reads SEHNR; CDR2 reads FQNEAQ (reference sequence). The CDR3 has 14 amino acids. The V gene lost 4 bases and the J gene lost 0 bases, with 9 bases spanning the gap. The CDR3 sequence is CASSSRTVNTEAFF. The CDR3 DNA reads TGTGCCAGCAGCTCCAGGACAGTGAACACTGAAGCTTTCTTT.

The chain has TRBV4-3 and TRBJ1-4; unclear D gene. CDR1 is LGHNA, CDR2 YSLEER, per germline. This CDR3 has 15 residues. V was clipped by 0 bases and J by 3 bases, with 8 bases between them. The chain's CDR3 is CASSQDIPSNEKLFF. Here the CDR3 DNA reads TGCGCCAGCAGCCAAGATATTCCCTCTAATGAAAAACTGTTTTTT.

This clonotype was found once. The chain has TRBV6-2 or TRBV6-3 and TRBJ1-1; D remains unclear. V lost 5 bases and J lost 0, with 4 bases in between. CDR3 size: 12 residues. Germline CDR1 and CDR2: MNHEY and SVGEGT. The CDR3 here is CASSIMNTEAFF. The CDR3 DNA sequence: TGTGCCAGCAGTATCATGAACACTGAAGCTTTCTTT.

This chain connects TRBV2 to TRBJ1-2, with 7 bases lining up with TRBD1. V was clipped by 8 bases and J by 1 base; unmatched bases: 10. Germline V gene lookup returns CDR1 SNHLY and CDR2 FYNNEI. The CDR3 is 15 residues long. The CDR3 sequence: CASADVGGGNYGYTF. In DNA, the CDR3 is TGTGCCAGCGCGGACGTAGGGGGCGGTAACTATGGCTACACCTTC.

This clonotype was counted once. The V gene is TRBV7-2, the J gene TRBJ2-7, with unresolved D. V lost 3 bases and J 0 bases, leaving 12 bases between the germline ends. The CDR3 covers 15 residues. CDR1 and CDR2 from the germline V gene are SGHTA and FQGNSA. CDR3 sequence: CASSFPGGSSYEQYF. CDR3 in DNA: TGTGCCAGCAGCTTTCCCGGCGGCAGCTCCTACGAGCAGTACTTC.

The chain has TRBV27 and TRBJ2-1; D not certain. The length of the CDR3 is 13 residues. The V end was cut by 5 bases, the J end by 6 bases, with 11 bases between. Germline CDR1 MNHEY, CDR2 SMNVEV (reference sequence). Written as DNA, the CDR3 is TGTGCCAGCAGTCAAGGGTTTGGCAATGAGCAGTTCTTC. It yields the protein CASSQGFGNEQFF.

The chain uses TRBV30 and TRBJ2-7, with D perhaps matching TRBD1 or TRBD2 (5 bases each). Trimming removed 4 bases at V and 6 bases at J, with 13 bases between. The germline V gene has CDR1 GTSNPN and CDR2 SVGIG (reference sequence). This CDR3 has 12 amino acids. The CDR3 nucleotides read TGTGCCTGGACCGGGACCCCTCGCGAGCAGTACTTC. Protein product: CAWTGTPREQYF.

The chain employs TRBV19 and TRBJ2-1; 11 bases map to TRBD2. The CDR3 is made up of 14 amino acids. Germline V gene sequence: CDR1 LNHDA, CDR2 SQIVND (reference sequence). Germline trimming cut 3 bases from V and 7 bases from J; bases unmatched to any gene: 2. In nucleotides, the CDR3 is TGTGCCAGTAGTATGACTAGCGGGATAAATGAGCAGTTCTTC. Residues: CASSMTSGINEQFF.

The J gene is TRBJ2-1, the V gene TRBV2, with D possibly matching TRBD2 (6 bases). The CDR3 has 13 amino acids. V lost 6 bases and J lost 7, with 13 bases in between. Germline CDR1 and CDR2: SNHLY and FYNNEI. In nucleotides, the CDR3 is TGTGCCAGCAGGGGGATGGGGGGAAATGAGCAGTTCTTC. Protein: CASRGMGGNEQFF.

The gene calls are TRBV29-1 and TRBJ1-2; weak D call: TRBD1 (5 bases). Germline CDR1 is SQVTM and CDR2 is ANQGSEA. Trimming took 5 bases from V and 3 from J, leaving 13 bases between them. The CDR3 covers 13 residues. The CDR3 is CSVIFEGHYGYTF. In nucleotides, the CDR3 is TGCAGCGTTATTTTCGAGGGGCACTATGGCTACACCTTC.

CDR3: CASSQRGGVPYEQYF. The DNA of the CDR3 is TGTGCCAGCAGCCAGCGGGGTGGGGTTCCCTACGAGCAGTACTTC. V and J are TRBV28 and TRBJ2-7; TRBD2 agrees at 7 bases. J lost 2 bases, V lost 6 bases, and 10 bases had no gene match. This CDR3 is 15 amino acids long. CDR1 is MDHEN, CDR2 SYDVKM, per germline. Filled out from reference TRBV28 and TRBJ2-7, the complete variable domain reads DVKVTQSSRYLVKRTGEKVFLECVQDMDHENMFWYRQDPGLGLRLIYFSYDVKMKEKGDIPEGYSVSREKKERFSLILESASTNQTSMYLCASSQRGGVPYEQYFGPGTRLTVT.

The J gene is TRBJ1-1, the V gene TRBV25-1, with D perhaps TRBD1 (6 bases). V was pared by 1 base and J by 5 bases, with 11 bases between. The CDR3 sequence is 14 residues long. Germline V gene lookup returns CDR1 MGHDK and CDR2 SYGVNS. The CDR3 here is CASSEWEGVTEAFF. In nucleotides, the CDR3 is TGTGCCAGCAGTGAATGGGAGGGGGTAACTGAAGCTTTCTTT.

CDR3 bases: TGTGCCAGCAGGGCCCAACTAGCGGGAAGTGACACCGGGGAGCTGTTTTTT. Protein product: CASRAQLAGSDTGELFF. The chain carries TRBV2 and TRBJ2-2; 10 bases are a match to TRBD2. This CDR3 is built from 17 residues. Trimming took 6 bases from V and 3 from J; bases not matched to a gene: 10. CDR1 and CDR2 (germline): SNHLY, FYNNEI.

This rearrangement joins TRBV7-2 to TRBJ2-7; perhaps TRBD2 as D (5 bases). This CDR3 comprises 13 residues. The V end was cut by 4 bases, the J end by 6 bases, with 13 bases between. CDR1 is SGHTA and CDR2 is FQGNSA in the germline V gene. The DNA of the CDR3 is TGTGCCAGCAGCTCGGCGGGTGCTCTCGAGCAGTACTTC. This gives the protein CASSSAGALEQYF.

The chain uses TRBV4-1 and TRBJ2-7, with a tentative D call TRBD2 (6 bases). The CDR3 has 20 amino acids. V lost 1 base to trimming and J lost 0 bases, with 25 bases between them. CDR1 is MGHRA, CDR2 YSYEKL, per germline. The CDR3 DNA reads TGCGCCAGCAGCCAAGGAAGACCTACCCTTAGCGGCTCGCCCTCCTACGAGCAGTACTTC. Translated, it gives CASSQGRPTLSGSPSYEQYF.

This clonotype was picked up a small number of times. This rearrangement joins TRBV27 to TRBJ2-3, with a possible D match to TRBD1 (6 bases). Trimming stripped 6 bases from V and 2 bases from J, with 21 bases between. The CDR3 loop spans 17 amino acids. CDR1 and CDR2 from the germline V gene are MNHEY and SMNVEV (reference sequence). CDR3 nucleotides: TGTGCCAGCAGCCCCCGTGACAGGCCGCTTTACACAGATACGCAGTATTTT. Protein: CASSPRDRPLYTDTQYF.

The chain is built from TRBV20-1 and TRBJ1-2; D is perhaps TRBD1 (5 bases). Germline V lookup: CDR1 DFQATT, CDR2 SNEGSKA (reference sequence). The V end lost 4 bases, the J end lost 6 bases, and 12 bases lay between the germline ends. The CDR3 sequence is 12 residues long. CDR3 amino acids: CSAIATGDGYTF. Written as DNA, the CDR3 is TGCAGTGCTATCGCAACGGGGGATGGCTACACCTTC.

This clonotype occurred a few times. The chain links TRBV4-1 to TRBJ2-5; possibly TRBD1 or TRBD2 for D (5 bases each). The CDR3 loop spans 14 amino acids. Germline lookup yields CDR1 MGHRA and CDR2 YSYEKL. The V and J ends lost 4 bases and 5 bases respectively, with 14 bases between them. The CDR3 reads CASSPEGLSETQYF. The DNA of the CDR3 is TGCGCCAGCAGCCCCGAGGGGCTATCGGAGACCCAGTACTTC.

The V gene is TRBV30, the J gene TRBJ1-1; D gene uncertain. The CDR3 contains 14 residues. V lost 3 bases and J lost 8, with 19 bases in between. Germline CDR1 GTSNPN, CDR2 SVGIG (reference sequence). CDR3 DNA sequence: TGTGCCTGGAGGGCAAACGTGGGCACCGTGGAAGCTTTCTTT. Its protein product is CAWRANVGTVEAFF. The full variable domain, its missing parts supplied by reference TRBV30 and TRBJ1-1, is SQTIHQWPATLVQPVGSPLSLECTVEGTSNPNLYWYRQAAGRGLQLLFYSVGIGQISSEVPQNLSASRPQDRQFILSSKKLLLSDSGFYLCAWRANVGTVEAFFGQGTRLTVV.

A note on this clonotype: One junction end disagrees with the germline gene, perhaps due to a read error. V gene TRBV20-1 combines with J gene TRBJ1-1, with D tentatively TRBD1 (5 bases). Germline V gene lookup returns CDR1 DFQATT and CDR2 SNEGSKA (reference sequence). There are 15 residues in the CDR3. The CDR3 is CSARDDPGLNTEVFF. In DNA, the CDR3 is TGCAGTGCTAGAGACGACCCAGGGTTAAACACTGAAGTTTTCTTT.

The V gene is TRBV6-4, the J gene TRBJ2-2; D gene uncertain. The CDR3 sequence is 11 residues long. V lost 6 bases to trimming and J lost 8 bases, with 7 bases between them. CDR1 and CDR2 (germline): MRHNA, SNTAGT. The CDR3 nucleotides read TGTGCCAGCAGCCATATGGGGGAGCTGTTTTTT. Its translation is CASSHMGELFF.

In this sample, this clonotype turned up a few times. The chain has TRBV7-6 and TRBJ1-2, with a tentative D call TRBD1 (6 bases). In germline, CDR1 is SGHVS, CDR2 FNYEAQ. V was trimmed by 0 bases and J by 4 bases, leaving 12 bases between them. The CDR3 length is 15 residues. DNA of the CDR3: TGTGCCAGCAGCTTAGCCGGGACACCAATCTATGGCTACACCTTC. Translation gives CASSLAGTPIYGYTF.

The rearrangement links TRBV27 to TRBJ1-2, with a weak D call TRBD1 (5 bases). CDR1 MNHEY and CDR2 SMNVEV come from the germline V gene (reference sequence). Trimming cost V 0 bases and J 4 bases, with 9 bases left between them. This CDR3 contains 14 residues. This CDR3 reads CASSLSGQPYGYTF. The DNA of the CDR3 is TGTGCCAGCAGTTTATCGGGGCAGCCCTATGGCTACACCTTC.